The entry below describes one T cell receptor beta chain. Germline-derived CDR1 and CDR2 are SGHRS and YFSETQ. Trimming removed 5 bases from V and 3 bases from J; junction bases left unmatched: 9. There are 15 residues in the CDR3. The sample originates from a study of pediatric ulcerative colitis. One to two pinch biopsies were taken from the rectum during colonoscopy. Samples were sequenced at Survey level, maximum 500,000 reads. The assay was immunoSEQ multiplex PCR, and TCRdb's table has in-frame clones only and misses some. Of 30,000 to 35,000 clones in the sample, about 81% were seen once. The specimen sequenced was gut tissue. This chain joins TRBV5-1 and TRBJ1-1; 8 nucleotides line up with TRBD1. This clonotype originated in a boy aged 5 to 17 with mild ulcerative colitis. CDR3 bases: TGCGCCAGCAGGGGACTTTCACAGGGGGACACTGAAGCTTTCTTT. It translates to CASRGLSQGDTEAFF.